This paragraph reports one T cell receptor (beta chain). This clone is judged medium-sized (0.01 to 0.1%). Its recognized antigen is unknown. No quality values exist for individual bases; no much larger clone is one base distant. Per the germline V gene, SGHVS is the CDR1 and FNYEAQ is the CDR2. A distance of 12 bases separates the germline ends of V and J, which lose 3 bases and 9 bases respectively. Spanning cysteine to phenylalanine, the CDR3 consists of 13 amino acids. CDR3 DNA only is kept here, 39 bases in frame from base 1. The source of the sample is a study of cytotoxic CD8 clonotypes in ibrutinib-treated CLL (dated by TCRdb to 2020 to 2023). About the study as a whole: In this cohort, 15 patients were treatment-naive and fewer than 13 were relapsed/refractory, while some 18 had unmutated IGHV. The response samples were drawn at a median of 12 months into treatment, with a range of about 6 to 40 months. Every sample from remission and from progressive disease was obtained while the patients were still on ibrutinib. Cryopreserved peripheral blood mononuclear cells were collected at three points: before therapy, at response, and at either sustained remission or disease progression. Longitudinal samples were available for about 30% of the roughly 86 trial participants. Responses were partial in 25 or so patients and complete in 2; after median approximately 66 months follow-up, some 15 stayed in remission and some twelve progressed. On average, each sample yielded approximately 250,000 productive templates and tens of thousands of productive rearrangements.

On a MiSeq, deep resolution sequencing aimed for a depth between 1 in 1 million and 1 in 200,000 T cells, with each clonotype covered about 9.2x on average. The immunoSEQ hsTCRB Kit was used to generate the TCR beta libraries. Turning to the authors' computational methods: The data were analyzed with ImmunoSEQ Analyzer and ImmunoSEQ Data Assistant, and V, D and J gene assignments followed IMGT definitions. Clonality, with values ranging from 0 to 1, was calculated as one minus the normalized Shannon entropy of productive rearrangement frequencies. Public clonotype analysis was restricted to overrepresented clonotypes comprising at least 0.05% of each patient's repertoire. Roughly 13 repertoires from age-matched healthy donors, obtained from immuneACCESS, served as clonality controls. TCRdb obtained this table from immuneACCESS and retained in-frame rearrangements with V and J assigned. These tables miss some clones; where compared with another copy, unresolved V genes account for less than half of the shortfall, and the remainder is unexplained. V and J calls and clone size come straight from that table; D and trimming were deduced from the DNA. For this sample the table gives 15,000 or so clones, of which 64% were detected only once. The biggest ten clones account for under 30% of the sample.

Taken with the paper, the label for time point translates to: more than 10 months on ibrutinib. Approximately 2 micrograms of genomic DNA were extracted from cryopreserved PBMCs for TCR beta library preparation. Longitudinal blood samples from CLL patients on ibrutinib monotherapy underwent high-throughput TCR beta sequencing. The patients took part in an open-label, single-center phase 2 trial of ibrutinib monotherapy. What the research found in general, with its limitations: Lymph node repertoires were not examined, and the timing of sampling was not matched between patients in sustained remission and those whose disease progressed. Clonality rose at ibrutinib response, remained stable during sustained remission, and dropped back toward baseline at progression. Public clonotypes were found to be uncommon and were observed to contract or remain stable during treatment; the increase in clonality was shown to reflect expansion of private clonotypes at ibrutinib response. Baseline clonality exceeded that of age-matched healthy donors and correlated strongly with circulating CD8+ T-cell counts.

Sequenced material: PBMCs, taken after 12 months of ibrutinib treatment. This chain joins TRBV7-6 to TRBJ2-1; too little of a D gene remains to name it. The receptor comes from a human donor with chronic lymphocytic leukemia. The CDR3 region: CASSLGSSSEQFF. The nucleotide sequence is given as TGTGCCAGCAGCTTGGGATCAAGCTCTGAGCAGTTCTTC.